This TCR beta chain derives from a study of CD8+ T cells in alopecia areata (dated by TCRdb to between 2017 and 2018). About the study as a whole: The treated patients took part in an open-label pilot trial in which moderate-to-severe alopecia areata was treated with oral tofacitinib at 5 to 10 mg twice daily. Patients received tofacitinib for 6 to 18 months and were then followed off drug for 6 months to check for delayed response and recurrence. High-throughput TCRbeta sequencing was used to examine T cell clonal expansion in alopecia areata in both the C3H/HeJ mouse model and human patients. Scalp tissue and sorted CD4+ and CD8+ peripheral blood T cells from patchy and totalis/universalis alopecia areata patients and from healthy controls were covered by human TCRbeta sequencing. Biopsies were taken from tofacitinib-treated patients at baseline and at 4 and 24 weeks of treatment, and a later scalp biopsy was taken in several of the tofacitinib-treated patients. Clonality in the scalp was compared among normal scalp (n=4), patchy alopecia areata scalp (n=8), and alopecia totalis/universalis scalp (n=8). RNA came from the PAXgene miRNA kit for fixed scalp, the miRNeasy kit for PBMCs, and the RNeasy kit for mouse skin. Amplification of TCRbeta CDR3 regions was done by immunoSEQ multiplex PCR using 35 Vbeta forward primers and 13 Jbeta reverse primers. Overall study results and their limits: Compared with normal scalp, lesional scalp, particularly in alopecia totalis/universalis, had higher clonality and more expanded CD8+ clones, which suggests antigenic drive. Unlike mouse skin, which is dominated by gammadelta T cells, normal human skin has resident alphabeta T cells that are also sequenced, and this complicates analysis of the scalp TCR repertoire. Shared TCR sequences between patients were less evident than in mice, which may be partly attributable to HLA diversity in the patient population.

The library was obtained by the immunoSEQ multiplex PCR assay. To provide template for TCR sequencing, every sample had RNA extracted and reverse transcribed into cDNA. First-strand cDNA was synthesized using SuperScript III with a 2:1 mix of oligo-dT and random hexamers. A synthetic immune receptor repertoire was used to gauge amplification bias, and whatever bias remained was removed computationally. From the authors' description of their analysis: Raw reads were preprocessed for error removal, and CDR3 was defined according to IMGT conventions as running from the conserved cysteine to phenylalanine. To get clonality, Shannon entropy was normalized by log2 of the number of productive unique TCRs and the result was subtracted from 1. Whether each scalp clone was CD4 or CD8 was inferred by checking scalp TCRbeta sequences against the CD4 and CD8 repertoires from sorted blood. The source is immuneACCESS, and TCRdb retained only in-frame sequences with V and J called. Part of the clones is not carried over; for the studies checked, unresolved V genes explain less than half of this, and the remainder is unexplained. The DNA gave D and trimming, while V, J and clone size come from that table. In all, the sample holds 180,000 or so clones, and roughly 60% of those were seen once. The leading ten clones occupy around 1.8% of the sample.

The germline V gene yields SNHLY for CDR1 and FYNNEI for CDR2. The CDR3 sequence holds 14 residues, the cysteine and phenylalanine included. Only CDR3 DNA remains: 42 bases, in frame from the first base. Trimming takes 8 bases off V and 5 bases off J; junction bases not matched to a gene: 8. On this clone itself: Its specific antigen is unknown. Per-base quality was not reported, and no clone a single base away is much larger than it.

The sample's time point label is to be understood as: baseline before oral tofacitinib. Lesional scalp punch biopsies and peripheral blood were obtained from alopecia areata patients. After PBMCs were isolated by density centrifugation and stained for CD3, CD4 and CD8, a FACSAria was used to sort CD4+ and CD8+ T cells. The rearranged chain carries TRBV2 and TRBJ1-5; 8 central bases correspond to TRBD1. The sequence was obtained from a human donor with alopecia areata. This sample comprised CD4+ T cells sorted from blood, obtained at week 0. The CDR3 is CASGGQGADQPQHF. The nucleotide sequence reads as follows: TGTGCCAGCGGAGGACAGGGCGCAGATCAGCCCCAGCATTTT.